This TCR beta chain was identified in a study of shared clonotypes between healthy human individuals. Across the whole study: Aged 18 to 49, the donors were two women and a few men.

Regarding this clone: One base separates it from a far larger clone, so it is likely a read error.

The data were produced by immunoSEQ multiplex PCR, yet TCRdb's version contains in-frame clones alone and is incomplete. The profile shows some 480,000 clones, less than 80% of them singletons. This sequence originates from a woman aged 40 to 49 in good health. Some clones in this sample may be carry-over from other donors' samples. What was sequenced was PBMCs.

CDR3 nucleotide sequence: TGTGCCATCAGTGAATCCCCGACAGCCACTAATGAAAAACTGTTTTTT. It translates to CAISESPTATNEKLFF. This chain links TRBV10-3 with TRBJ1-4, with a possible D match to TRBD1 (5 bases). The length of the CDR3 is 16 residues. With 3 bases removed from V and 2 bases from J, the gap between germline ends came to 13 bases. The germline V gene has CDR1 ENHRY and CDR2 SYGVKD.